This paragraph reports one TCR beta chain. Its antigen is as yet unknown. Repertoires were generated with immunoSEQ multiplex PCR, while TCRdb's copy carries only in-frame clones and drops some. The repertoire holds 500,000 to 700,000 clones, with around 96% as singletons. The germline V and J ends were trimmed by 7 bases and 0 bases, with 11 bases remaining between them. CDR1 and CDR2 (germline): SGDLS, YYNGEE. The CDR3 extends over 14 amino acids. The naive CD8 fraction comprised CD45RO-negative cells positively selected for CCR7 and excluded terminally differentiated effector memory CD45RA+ cells. The sample originates from a study of shared clonotypes between healthy human individuals. Whole-study results and caveats: Estimated clonotype richness was generally higher in naive than memory subsets. A handful of donors had around 5% of their naive CD4 clonotypes in common.

The J gene is TRBJ1-3, the V gene TRBV9; D call uncertain. Sequencing was performed on naive CD8+ T cells sorted from blood. This receptor was taken from a young woman in good health. The CDR3 DNA sequence: TGTGCCAGCGGCCGAGGCAACTCTGGAAACACCATATATTTT. The encoded protein is CASGRGNSGNTIYF. The variable domain in full, completed from reference TRBV9 and TRBJ1-3, reads DSGVTQTPKHLITATGQRVTLRCSPRSGDLSVYWYQQSLDQGLQFLIQYYNGEERAKGNILERFSAQQFPDLHSELNLSSLELGDSALYFCASGRGNSGNTIYFGEGSWLTVV.